This T cell receptor beta chain was captured in a study of blood T cell repertoires in COVID-19. Study overall: Spain, Italy and the United States supplied samples that represented acute and convalescent COVID-19.

Per the study methods: Cell counts per sample came from amplifying reference gene primers. Assay: immunoSEQ multiplex PCR; the TCRdb copy retains only in-frame clones and omits some. V and J calls and clone size are given by that table; D and trimming were obtained from the DNA. Of approximately 300,000 clones detected, approximately 81% appear once; the ten largest clones hold around 1.9%. Study members were between about 18 and 89 years old and lived in around 24 US regions. People in the exposed group encountered a COVID-19 case within 2 weeks before entering the study. Between the trimmed V and J ends, which lost 8 bases and 7 bases, there was a span of 14 bases. This CDR3 is 12 amino acids long. Germline V lookup: CDR1 MNHEY, CDR2 SVGAGI.

The receptor was isolated from a woman in her thirties who had been exposed to COVID-19. J is TRBJ1-1 and V is TRBV6-5, with D possibly being TRBD1 (5 bases). The sequenced material came from PBMCs or T cells enriched from blood (not recorded which). CDR3 sequence: CASSRQRDEAFF. For the CDR3, the DNA is TGTGCCAGCTCCCGACAGAGAGATGAAGCTTTCTTT.